This T cell receptor beta chain comes out of a study of technical replicates of blood from several donors. The data were produced by immunoSEQ multiplex PCR, yet TCRdb's version contains in-frame clones alone and is incomplete. The sample lists some 66,000 clones; 95% to 98% were seen once. V lost 5 bases and J 2 bases, leaving 18 bases between the germline ends. In germline, CDR1 is SGHNT, CDR2 YENEEA. The CDR3 is 16 residues long. The source of this sequence is a human donor in good health. Specimen: T cells isolated from PBMCs. The V gene is TRBV11-3, the J gene TRBJ2-5, with D tentatively TRBD2 (6 bases). CDR3: CASSQTSGGVQETQYF. In DNA form, the CDR3 reads TGTGCCAGCAGCCAAACTAGTGGCGGGGTACAAGAGACCCAGTACTTC.